The rows below give T cell receptor beta chains drawn from one sample of a study of blood T cell repertoires in COVID-19. Assay: immunoSEQ multiplex PCR; the TCRdb copy retains only in-frame clones and omits some. This repertoire shows more than 150,000 clones, 80% to 85% found once; its top ten account for roughly 5%. The sequenced sample was peripheral blood. Receptors were obtained from a woman in her 30s with acute or convalescent COVID-19. CDR3s include the opening cysteine and the closing phenylalanine or tryptophan. Each record gives: D gene, clone size, J gene, V gene, CDR3 DNA, CDR3 protein. The D gene is left open where the match is weak. Some rows have no size entry. The others give once, few or many, or a class for an expanded clone.

-	-	TRBJ2-2	TRBV9	TGTGCCAGCAGCGAGCGGTTAGGTGCCGGGGAGCTGTTTTTT	CASSERLGAGELFF
-	medium-sized	TRBJ1-1	TRBV5-4	TGTGCCAGCAGCCGTAGGGAGACAGGAAACACTGAAGCTTTCTTT	CASSRRETGNTEAFF
-	-	TRBJ2-1	TRBV2	TGTGCCAGCAGTGTGATCAGGGACAATGAGCAGTTCTTC	CASSVIRDNEQFF
-	-	TRBJ1-2	TRBV19	TGTGCCAGCTCATCGCGCCGACGTTCTGAGGCGTATGGCTACACCTTC	CASSSRRRSEAYGYTF
TRBD1	-	TRBJ1-2	TRBV24-1	TGTGCCACCGCTCGGACAGGGGGCGATGGCTACACCTTC	CATARTGGDGYTF
TRBD2	-	TRBJ2-1	TRBV2	TGTGCCAGCAGTGAAGGGGGGATACTAGCGGTTTCCTACAATGAGCAGTTCTTC	CASSEGGILAVSYNEQFF
TRBD2	-	TRBJ2-1	TRBV4-1	TGCGCCAGCAGCCAAGAAGGTCTAGCGGGGTACAATGAGCAGTTCTTC	CASSQEGLAGYNEQFF
TRBD1	-	TRBJ1-6	TRBV30	TGTGCCTGGGGGCCGGGACAGGGGAATTCACCCCTCCACTTT	CAWGPGQGNSPLHF
-	-	TRBJ2-3	TRBV3-1/TRBV3-2	TGTGCCAGCAGCCAAGTGGGGGCTGGCACAGATACGCAGTATTTT	CASSQVGAGTDTQYF
-	-	TRBJ1-4	TRBV4-3	TGCGCCAGCAGCCAAGTCGGGCAGGGGCCGACCAATGAAAAACTGTTTTTT	CASSQVGQGPTNEKLFF
-	-	TRBJ2-3	TRBV30	TGTGCCTGGAACCGCGGGGGCCTCACAGATACGCAGTATTTT	CAWNRGGLTDTQYF
-	-	TRBJ2-3	TRBV6-5	TGTGCCAGCAGCCTCCGGGGGTTACGGTATTTT	CASSLRGLRYF
-	-	TRBJ2-7	TRBV5-8	TGTGCCAGCAGCTTAGGCAGGCCCTCCTACGAGCAGTACTTC	CASSLGRPSYEQYF
TRBD1	-	TRBJ1-2	TRBV6-6	TGTGCCAGCAGTTCCCCCGGGACAGCGAACTATGGCTACACCTTC	CASSSPGTANYGYTF
-	-	TRBJ1-5	TRBV21-1	TGTGCCAGCACGATCAGTATTAGCAATCAGCCCCAGCATTTT	CASTISISNQPQHF
TRBD1	-	TRBJ1-1	TRBV29-1	TGCAGCAAAACGACAGGGACTGAAGCTTTCTTT	CSKTTGTEAFF
-	few	TRBJ2-7	TRBV30	TGTGCCTGGTCGCGAGGAGACCTCTACGAGCAGTACTTC	CAWSRGDLYEQYF
-	-	TRBJ1-6	TRBV3-1/TRBV3-2	TGTGCCAGCAGCGTCACTCAGGGATCTGGGTCACCCCTCCACTTT	CASSVTQGSGSPLHF
-	-	TRBJ1-2	TRBV6-5	TGTGCCAGTGCGAATTCCGGGACATACTATGGCTACACCTTC	CASANSGTYYGYTF
TRBD1	once	TRBJ1-4	TRBV9	TGTGCCAGCAGCGTAGAAGGGACAGGGTCGGAAAAACTGTTTTTT	CASSVEGTGSEKLFF
TRBD1	once	TRBJ2-1	TRBV5-1	TGCGCCAGCAGCTCGGAGGTGGGACAGGGTTTCAATGAGCAGTTCTTC	CASSSEVGQGFNEQFF
TRBD1	-	TRBJ2-7	TRBV7-9	TGTGCCAGCAGCCCCTCCGGGACAGGGTCCAACGAGCAGTACTTC	CASSPSGTGSNEQYF
TRBD1	-	TRBJ1-4	TRBV7-2	TGTGCCAGCAGCCCCGACAGGGCAAGTAATGAAAAACTGTTTTTT	CASSPDRASNEKLFF
-	-	TRBJ1-5	TRBV6-5	TGTGCCAGCAGTCCCGACAGTAGCAATCAGCCCCAGCATTTT	CASSPDSSNQPQHF
-	-	TRBJ2-6	TRBV5-1	TGCGCCAGCAGCTTGGCAGGGACTGGGGCCAACGTCCTGACTTTC	CASSLAGTGANVLTF
-	-	TRBJ1-2	TRBV28	TGTGCCAGCAACCCCGGGCGGGGGAACTATGGCTACACCTTC	CASNPGRGNYGYTF
-	-	TRBJ2-2	TRBV6-5	TGTGCCAGCAGTTACGGTGGCACAATGAACACCGGGGAGCTGTTTTTT	CASSYGGTMNTGELFF
-	-	TRBJ1-6	TRBV6-6	TGTGCCACCAGACACAGGGAGCATTGGTCACCCCTCCACTTT	CATRHREHWSPLHF
TRBD2	-	TRBJ2-1	TRBV5-4	TGTGCCAGCAGCTTGGCTGGGACTAGCGGGAGCTATGAGCAGTTCTTC	CASSLAGTSGSYEQFF
-	-	TRBJ1-3	TRBV11-2	TGTGCCAGCAGCTTAGAGGGCCGCCTTGGAAACACCATATATTTT	CASSLEGRLGNTIYF
-	-	TRBJ1-2	TRBV30	TGTGCCTGGAGTCATGGAGACAGCGGGTATGGCTACACCTTC	CAWSHGDSGYGYTF
TRBD1	-	TRBJ2-6	TRBV28	TGTGCCAGCAGTTCCGGGACAGGGGGCTCTGGGGCCAACGTCCTGACTTTC	CASSSGTGGSGANVLTF
-	-	TRBJ1-2	TRBV29-1	TGCAGCGTTTCTGTCGGGGGGAAAGGGTATGGCTACACCTTC	CSVSVGGKGYGYTF
-	-	TRBJ1-2	TRBV9	TGTGCCAGCAGCGGGGAAGGACAGAAGTATGGCTACACCTTC	CASSGEGQKYGYTF
-	-	TRBJ2-1	TRBV7-8	TGTGCCAGCAGCTTCAGACAGGGAGGTTTCAATGAGCAGTTCTTC	CASSFRQGGFNEQFF
TRBD1	-	TRBJ1-2	TRBV30	TGTGCCTGCGACCGGACAGGCGGCTACACCTTC	CACDRTGGYTF
-	-	TRBJ2-7	TRBV6-5	TGTGCCAGCAGAGCCGGACAGCGGACCTACGAGCAGTACTTC	CASRAGQRTYEQYF
-	-	TRBJ2-7	TRBV14	TGTGCCAGCTCCGGGGTCTCCTACGAGCAGTACTTC	CASSGVSYEQYF
-	-	TRBJ1-1	TRBV10-3	TGTGCCATCAGAAACACAGGGTCCCCGAGTAACACTGAAGCTTTCTTT	CAIRNTGSPSNTEAFF
-	-	TRBJ1-1	TRBV19	TGTGCCAGTAGCATCGGGGGGGGCCGGGCTGAAGCTTTCTTT	CASSIGGGRAEAFF
-	-	TRBJ2-7	TRBV19	TGTGCCAGTAGTATGCGTTCGGGATACGAGCAGTACTTC	CASSMRSGYEQYF
-	once	TRBJ2-7	TRBV11-2	TGTGCCAGCAGCCCCGTCACGGGGAATTGGCCCGAGCAGTACTTC	CASSPVTGNWPEQYF
-	-	TRBJ1-3	TRBV30	TGTGCCTGGAGTGCGGACAGCGGAAACACCATATATTTT	CAWSADSGNTIYF
-	-	TRBJ2-7	TRBV7-6	TGTGCCAGCAGCACCTACTACGAGCAGTACTTC	CASSTYYEQYF
-	-	TRBJ1-1	TRBV7-9	TGTGCCAGCAGCTCGTTGAACAGGGCGGAGAGGAACACTGAAGCTTTCTTT	CASSSLNRAERNTEAFF
TRBD2	-	TRBJ2-7	TRBV27	TGTGCCAGCAGGACGGTAGCGGGAGTACCCTACGAGCAGTACTTC	CASRTVAGVPYEQYF
TRBD2	-	TRBJ2-2	TRBV3-1/TRBV3-2	TGTGCCAGCAGCCAGACGATACCCCGGGGGGGGCGGCGGAACACCGGGGAGCTGTTTTTT	CASSQTIPRGGRRNTGELFF
-	-	TRBJ2-1	TRBV12-3/TRBV12-4	TGTGCCAGCAGCTCCGACAGGACGGGGCAGTTCTTC	CASSSDRTGQFF
-	few	TRBJ2-7	TRBV12-3/TRBV12-4	TGTGCCAGCAGTTTTAGTCGACATTTCGAGCAGTACTTC	CASSFSRHFEQYF
-	-	TRBJ1-5	TRBV20-1	TGCAGTGCTAGAGATACAGGTCCCCAGCATTTT	CSARDTGPQHF
-	-	TRBJ2-5	TRBV10-3	TGTGCCATCGCACAGGGAAGGGAGACCCAGTACTTC	CAIAQGRETQYF
-	-	TRBJ2-1	TRBV6-2/TRBV6-3	TGTGCCAGCAGTATACAGGGCCTACCCAACAATGAGCAGTTCTTC	CASSIQGLPNNEQFF
TRBD2	-	TRBJ2-5	TRBV24-1	TGTGCCACCAGTGATCCCATGCGGGGGGGCCAGACCCAGTACTTC	CATSDPMRGGQTQYF
-	-	TRBJ2-4	TRBV6-2/TRBV6-3	TGTGCCAGCAGCCCTATTGACAAGGCCCAAGCCAAAAACATTCAGTACTTC	CASSPIDKAQAKNIQYF
TRBD2	-	TRBJ2-3	TRBV27	TGTGCCAGCAGTTTAAGGGCACTAGCGGGAGTTCCAGATACGCAGTATTTT	CASSLRALAGVPDTQYF
TRBD1	-	TRBJ2-2	TRBV11-3	TGTGCCAGCAGCTTGAGGGACAGGGGAAACACCGGGGAGCTGTTTTTT	CASSLRDRGNTGELFF
-	-	TRBJ2-5	TRBV2	TGTGCCAGCAGTGAGCGCTTGGAGAAAGAGACCCAGTACTTC	CASSERLEKETQYF
-	-	TRBJ1-1	TRBV7-2	TGTGCCAGCAGCTTAGCGGGGGCCCCGCCTGAAGCTTTCTTT	CASSLAGAPPEAFF